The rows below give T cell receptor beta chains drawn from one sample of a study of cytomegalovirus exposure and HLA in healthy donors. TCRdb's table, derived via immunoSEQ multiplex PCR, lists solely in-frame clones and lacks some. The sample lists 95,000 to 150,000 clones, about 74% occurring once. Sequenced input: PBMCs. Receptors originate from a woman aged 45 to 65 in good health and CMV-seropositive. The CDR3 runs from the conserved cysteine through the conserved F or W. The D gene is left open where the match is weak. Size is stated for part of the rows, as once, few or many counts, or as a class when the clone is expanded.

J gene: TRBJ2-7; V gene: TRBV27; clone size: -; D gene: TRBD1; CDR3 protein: CASKGAGKGNYEQYF; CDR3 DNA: TGTGCCAGCAAGGGGGCTGGGAAGGGGAACTACGAGCAGTACTTC
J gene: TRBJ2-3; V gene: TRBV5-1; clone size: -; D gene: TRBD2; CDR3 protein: CASSLGLAGDTQYF; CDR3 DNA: TGCGCCAGCAGCTTGGGGCTAGCGGGGGATACGCAGTATTTT
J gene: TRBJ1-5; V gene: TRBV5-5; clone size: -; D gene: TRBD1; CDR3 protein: CASSWSGTGHRQPQHF; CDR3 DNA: TGTGCCAGCAGCTGGTCCGGGACAGGGCACCGACAGCCCCAGCATTTT
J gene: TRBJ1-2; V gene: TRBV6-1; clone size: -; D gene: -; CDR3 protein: CASSVRQDYGYTF; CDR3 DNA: TGTGCCAGCAGTGTCCGACAAGACTATGGCTACACCTTC
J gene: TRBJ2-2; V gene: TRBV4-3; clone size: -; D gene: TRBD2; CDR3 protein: CASSQEVLAGRTGELFF; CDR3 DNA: TGCGCCAGCAGCCAAGAGGTGCTAGCGGGGCGCACCGGGGAGCTGTTTTTT
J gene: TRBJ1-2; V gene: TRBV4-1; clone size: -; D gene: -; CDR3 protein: CASSQVETNYGYTF; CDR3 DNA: TGCGCCAGCAGCCAAGTGGAGACCAACTATGGCTACACCTTC
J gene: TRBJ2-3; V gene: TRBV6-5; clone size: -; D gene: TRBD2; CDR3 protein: CASSYRRGNTDTQYF; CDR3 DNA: TGTGCCAGCAGTTACCGGCGGGGGAACACAGATACGCAGTATTTT
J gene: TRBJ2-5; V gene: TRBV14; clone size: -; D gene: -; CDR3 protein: CASSLLPGLGETQYF; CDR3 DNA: TGTGCCAGCAGCCTCCTTCCAGGGTTAGGAGAGACCCAGTACTTC
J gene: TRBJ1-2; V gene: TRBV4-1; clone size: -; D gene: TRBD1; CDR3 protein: CASSGQGADGYTF; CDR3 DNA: TGCGCCAGCAGTGGACAGGGGGCGGATGGCTACACCTTC
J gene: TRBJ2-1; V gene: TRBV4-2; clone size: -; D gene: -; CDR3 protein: CASSQDGHSSYNEQFF; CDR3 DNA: TGTGCCAGCAGCCAAGATGGACACAGCTCCTACAATGAGCAGTTCTTC
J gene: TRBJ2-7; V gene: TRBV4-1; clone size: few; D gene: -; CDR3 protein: CASSQGTAILYEQYF; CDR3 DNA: TGCGCCAGCAGCCAAGGGACAGCGATACTCTACGAGCAGTACTTC
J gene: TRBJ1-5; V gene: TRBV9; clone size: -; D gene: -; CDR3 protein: CASSVDGQGQPQHF; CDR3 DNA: TGTGCCAGCAGCGTAGACGGGCAGGGACAGCCCCAGCATTTT
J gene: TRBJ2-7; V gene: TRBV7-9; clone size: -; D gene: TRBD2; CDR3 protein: CASSLGTSGLSYEQYF; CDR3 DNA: TGTGCCAGCAGCTTGGGGACTAGCGGACTTTCCTACGAGCAGTACTTC
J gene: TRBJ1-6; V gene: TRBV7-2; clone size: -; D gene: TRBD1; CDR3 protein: CASSSRDRLNPLHF; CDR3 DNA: TGTGCCAGCAGCTCGAGGGACAGGCTTAATCCCCTCCACTTT
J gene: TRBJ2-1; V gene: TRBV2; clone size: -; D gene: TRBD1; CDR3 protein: CASRYDRGYVNEQFF; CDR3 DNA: TGTGCCAGCAGGTATGACAGGGGCTACGTCAATGAGCAGTTCTTC
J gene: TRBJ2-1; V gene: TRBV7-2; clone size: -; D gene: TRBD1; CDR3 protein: CASSRNTGGEQFF; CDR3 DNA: TGTGCCAGCAGCCGGAACACAGGGGGGGAGCAGTTCTTC
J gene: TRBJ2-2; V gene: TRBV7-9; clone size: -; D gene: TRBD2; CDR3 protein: CASSPTSGGARSGELFF; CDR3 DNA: TGTGCCAGCAGCCCCACTAGCGGGGGGGCCCGATCCGGGGAGCTGTTTTTT
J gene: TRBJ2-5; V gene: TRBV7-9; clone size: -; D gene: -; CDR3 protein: CASSVGGQMETQYF; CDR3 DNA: TGTGCCAGCAGCGTAGGAGGACAGATGGAGACCCAGTACTTC
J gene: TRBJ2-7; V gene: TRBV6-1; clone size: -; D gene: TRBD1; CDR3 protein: CASIPTGVEDEQYF; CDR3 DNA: TGTGCCAGCATCCCCACAGGGGTCGAAGACGAGCAGTACTTC
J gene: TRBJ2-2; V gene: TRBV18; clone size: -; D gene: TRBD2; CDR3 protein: CASSPRASGENTGELFF; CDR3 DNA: TGTGCCAGCTCACCAAGGGCTAGCGGGGAGAACACCGGGGAGCTGTTTTTT
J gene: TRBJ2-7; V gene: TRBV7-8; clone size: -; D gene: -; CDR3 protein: CASSFTGYEQYF; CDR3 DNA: TGTGCCAGCAGCTTCACAGGCTACGAGCAGTACTTC
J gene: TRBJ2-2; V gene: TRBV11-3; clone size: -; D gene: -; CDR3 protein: CASSQAGTNTGELFF; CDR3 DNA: TGTGCCAGCAGCCAGGCCGGGACGAACACCGGGGAGCTGTTTTTT